This T cell receptor beta chain was sequenced for a study of T cells in Graves' hyperthyroidism and ophthalmopathy. Study-wide findings and caveats: Ophthalmopathy and stable hyperthyroidism were separated by a 13 V-J model. Researchers found most expanded thyroid clonotypes above 0.001 in blood as well. Ophthalmopathy, as predicted by the model, came a median 6.5 months after the prediction.

This clonotype was recorded only once. Its antigen is as yet unknown. The authors took PBMCs from 7.5 to 10 ml fresh peripheral blood. This CDR3 contains 15 residues. CDR1 and CDR2 from the germline V gene are DFQATT and SNEGSKA (reference sequence). Trimming at V came to 2 bases and at J to 2 bases, leaving 3 bases not matched to a gene. RNA transcripts served as the template for amplifying TCR beta CDR3 regions. HTBI primers were employed in a first-round RT-PCR of the TCR CDR3. Each CDR3 protein is one row after TCRdb ran MiXCR on the multiplex PCR reads. The table records over 400,000 distinct CDR3 sequences, approximately 23% of them present only once.

This rearrangement joins TRBV20-1 to TRBJ1-6; 7 positions match TRBD1. Sequencing used blood. This receptor was obtained from a woman in her seventies with Graves' ophthalmopathy. The CDR3, as DNA: TGCAGTGCTAGACCACAGGGGACCTATAATTCACCCCTCCACTTT. This sequence encodes CSARPQGTYNSPLHF.